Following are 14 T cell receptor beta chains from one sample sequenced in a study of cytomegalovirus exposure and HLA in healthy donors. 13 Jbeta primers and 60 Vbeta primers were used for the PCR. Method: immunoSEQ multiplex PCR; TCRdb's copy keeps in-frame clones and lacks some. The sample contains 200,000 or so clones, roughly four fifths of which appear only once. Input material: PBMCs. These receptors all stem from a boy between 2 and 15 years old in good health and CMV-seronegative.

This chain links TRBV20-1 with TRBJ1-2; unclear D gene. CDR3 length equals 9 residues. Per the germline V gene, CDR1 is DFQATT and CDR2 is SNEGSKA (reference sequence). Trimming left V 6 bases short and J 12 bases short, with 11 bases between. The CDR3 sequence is CSAQARHTF. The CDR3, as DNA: TGCAGTGCCCAGGCCCGGCACACCTTC.

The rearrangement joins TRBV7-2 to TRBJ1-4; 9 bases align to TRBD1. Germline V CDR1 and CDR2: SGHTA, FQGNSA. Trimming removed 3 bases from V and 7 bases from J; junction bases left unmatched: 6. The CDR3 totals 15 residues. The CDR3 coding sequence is TGTGCCAGCAGCTTGTTAGGACAGGGGACTGAAAAACTGTTTTTT. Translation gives CASSLLGQGTEKLFF.

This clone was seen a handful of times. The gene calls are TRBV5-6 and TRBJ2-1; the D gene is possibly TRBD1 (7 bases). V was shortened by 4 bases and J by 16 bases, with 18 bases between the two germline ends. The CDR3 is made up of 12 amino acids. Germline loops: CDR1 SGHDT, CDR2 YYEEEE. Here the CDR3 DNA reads TGTGCCAGCAGCCAGGGGGGCAGGGGGGATTTCTTC. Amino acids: CASSQGGRGDFF.

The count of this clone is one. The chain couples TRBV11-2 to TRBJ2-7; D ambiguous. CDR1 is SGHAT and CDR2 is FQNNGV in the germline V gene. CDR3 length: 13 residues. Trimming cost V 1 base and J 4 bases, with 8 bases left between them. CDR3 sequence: CASSLARLYEQYF. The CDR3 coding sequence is TGTGCCAGCAGCTTAGCTCGACTTTACGAGCAGTACTTC.

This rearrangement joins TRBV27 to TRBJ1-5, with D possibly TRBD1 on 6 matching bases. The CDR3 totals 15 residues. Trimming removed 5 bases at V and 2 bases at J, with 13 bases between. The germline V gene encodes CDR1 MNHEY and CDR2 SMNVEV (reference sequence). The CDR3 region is CASSGVRGGNQPQHF. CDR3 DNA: TGTGCCAGCAGTGGGGTCAGGGGTGGCAATCAGCCCCAGCATTTT.

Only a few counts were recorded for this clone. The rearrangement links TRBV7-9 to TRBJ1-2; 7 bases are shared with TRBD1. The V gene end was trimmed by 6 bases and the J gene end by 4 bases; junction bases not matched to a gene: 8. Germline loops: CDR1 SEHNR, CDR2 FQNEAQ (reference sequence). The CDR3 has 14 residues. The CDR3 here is CASSRHKGAYGYTF. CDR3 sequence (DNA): TGTGCCAGCAGTCGCCATAAGGGGGCCTATGGCTACACCTTC. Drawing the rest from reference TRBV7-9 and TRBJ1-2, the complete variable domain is DTGVSQNPRHKITKRGQNVTFRCDPISEHNRLYWYRQTLGQGPEFLTYFQNEAQLEKSRLLSDRFSAERPKGSFSTLEIQRTEQGDSAMYLCASSRHKGAYGYTFGSGTRLTVV.

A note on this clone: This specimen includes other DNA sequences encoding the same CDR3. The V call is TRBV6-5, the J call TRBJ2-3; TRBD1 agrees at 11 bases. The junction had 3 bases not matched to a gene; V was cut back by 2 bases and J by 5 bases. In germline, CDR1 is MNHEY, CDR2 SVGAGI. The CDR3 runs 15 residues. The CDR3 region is CASSYGQGAGDTQYF. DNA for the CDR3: TGTGCCAGCAGTTACGGACAGGGGGCAGGAGATACGCAGTATTTT.

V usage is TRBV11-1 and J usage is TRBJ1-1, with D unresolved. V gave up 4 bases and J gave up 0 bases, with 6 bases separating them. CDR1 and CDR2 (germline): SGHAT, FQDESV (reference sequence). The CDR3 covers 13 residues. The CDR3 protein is CASSSSVNTEAFF. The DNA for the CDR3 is TGTGCCAGCAGCTCCTCAGTGAACACTGAAGCTTTCTTT.

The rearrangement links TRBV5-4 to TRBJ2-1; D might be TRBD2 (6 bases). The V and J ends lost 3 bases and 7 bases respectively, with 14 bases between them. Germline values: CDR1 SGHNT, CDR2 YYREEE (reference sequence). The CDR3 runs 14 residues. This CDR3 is CASSSPGLRNEQFF. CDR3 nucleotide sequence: TGTGCCAGCAGCTCTCCGGGACTCCGTAATGAGCAGTTCTTC.

In nucleotides, the CDR3 is TGTGCCAGCAGTGACATCAGGGTCCCCTATGGCTACACCTTC. Protein sequence: CASSDIRVPYGYTF. This chain uses TRBV2 with TRBJ1-2, with D perhaps TRBD1 (5 bases). Germline V gives CDR1 SNHLY, CDR2 FYNNEI. The CDR3 is 14 residues long. Trimming took 3 bases from V and 4 from J, leaving 12 bases between them.

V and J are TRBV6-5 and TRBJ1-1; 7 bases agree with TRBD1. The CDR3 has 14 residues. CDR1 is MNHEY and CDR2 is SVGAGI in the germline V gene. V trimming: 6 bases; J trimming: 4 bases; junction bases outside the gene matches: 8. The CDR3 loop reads CASRSHRGGTEAFF. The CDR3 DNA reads TGTGCCAGCAGATCACACAGGGGTGGCACTGAAGCTTTCTTT.

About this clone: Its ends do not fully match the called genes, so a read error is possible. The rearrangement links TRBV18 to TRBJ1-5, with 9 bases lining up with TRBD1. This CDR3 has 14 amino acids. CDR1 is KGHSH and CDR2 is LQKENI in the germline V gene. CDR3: CASSPPGQGQPQHF. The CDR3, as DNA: TGTGCCAGCTCGCCACCGGGACAGGGCCAGCCCCAGCATTTT.

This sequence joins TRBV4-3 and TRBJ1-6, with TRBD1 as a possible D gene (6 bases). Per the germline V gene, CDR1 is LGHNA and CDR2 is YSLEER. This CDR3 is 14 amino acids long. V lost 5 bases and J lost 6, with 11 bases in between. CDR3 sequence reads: CASSRGQVNSPLHF. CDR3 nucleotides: TGCGCCAGCAGCAGGGGACAAGTTAATTCACCCCTCCACTTT.

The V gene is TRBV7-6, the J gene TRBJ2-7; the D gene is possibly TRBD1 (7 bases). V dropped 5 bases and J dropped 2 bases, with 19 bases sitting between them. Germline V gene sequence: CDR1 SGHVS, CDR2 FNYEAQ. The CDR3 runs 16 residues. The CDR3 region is CASSPQGGIRTYEQYF. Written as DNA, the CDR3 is TGTGCCAGCAGCCCTCAGGGGGGCATAAGAACCTACGAGCAGTACTTC.